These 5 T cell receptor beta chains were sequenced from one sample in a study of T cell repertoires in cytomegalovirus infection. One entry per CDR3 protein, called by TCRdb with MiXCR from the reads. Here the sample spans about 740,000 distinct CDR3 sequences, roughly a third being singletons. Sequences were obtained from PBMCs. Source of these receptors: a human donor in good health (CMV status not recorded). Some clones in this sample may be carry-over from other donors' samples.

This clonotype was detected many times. CDR3 in amino acids: CASSREDTQYF. The CDR3 nucleotides read TGTGCCAGCAGCCGAGAAGATACGCAGTATTTT. V gene TRBV7-8 combines with J gene TRBJ2-3; no clear D gene. The CDR3 length is 11 residues. The germline CDR1 and CDR2 sequences are SGHVS and FQNEAQ. Trimming removed 5 bases at V and 5 bases at J, with 5 bases between. Supplemented by reference TRBV7-8 and TRBJ2-3, the full variable domain reads GAGVSQSPRYKVAKRGQDVALRCDPISGHVSLFWYQQALGQGPEFLTYFQNEAQLDKSGLPSDRFFAERPEGSVSTLKIQRTQQEDSAVYLCASSREDTQYFGPGTRLTVL.

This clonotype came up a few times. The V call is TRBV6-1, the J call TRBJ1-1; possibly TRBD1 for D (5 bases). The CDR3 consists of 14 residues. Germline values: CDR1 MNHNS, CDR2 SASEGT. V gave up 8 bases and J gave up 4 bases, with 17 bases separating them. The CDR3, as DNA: TGTGCCAGCCACACGCGGCGGGGGACCACTGAAGCTTTCTTT. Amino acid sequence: CASHTRRGTTEAFF.

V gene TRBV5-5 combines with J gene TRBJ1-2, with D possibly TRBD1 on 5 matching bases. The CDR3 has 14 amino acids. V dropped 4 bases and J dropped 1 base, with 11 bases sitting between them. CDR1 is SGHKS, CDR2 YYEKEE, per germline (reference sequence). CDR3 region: CASSPRGDNYGYTF. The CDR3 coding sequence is TGTGCCAGCAGCCCCCGGGGGGATAACTATGGCTACACCTTC.

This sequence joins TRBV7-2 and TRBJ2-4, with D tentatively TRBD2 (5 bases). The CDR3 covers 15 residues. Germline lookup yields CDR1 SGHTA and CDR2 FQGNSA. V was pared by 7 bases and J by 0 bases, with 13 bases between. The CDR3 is CASNRPGEAKNIQYF. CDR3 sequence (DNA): TGTGCCAGCAATCGACCCGGGGAAGCCAAAAACATTCAGTACTTC. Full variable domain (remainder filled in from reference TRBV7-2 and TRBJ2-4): GAGVSQSPSNKVTEKGKDVELRCDPISGHTALYWYRQSLGQGLEFLIYFQGNSAPDKSGLPSDRFSAERTGGSVSTLTIQRTQQEDSAVYLCASNRPGEAKNIQYFGAGTRLSVL.

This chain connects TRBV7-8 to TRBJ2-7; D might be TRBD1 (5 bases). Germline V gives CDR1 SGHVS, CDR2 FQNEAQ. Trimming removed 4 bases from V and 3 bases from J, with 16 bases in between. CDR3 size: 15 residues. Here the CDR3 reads CASSSRPTEIYEQYF. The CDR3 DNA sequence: TGTGCCAGCAGCTCCCGCCCGACAGAGATCTACGAGCAGTACTTC.